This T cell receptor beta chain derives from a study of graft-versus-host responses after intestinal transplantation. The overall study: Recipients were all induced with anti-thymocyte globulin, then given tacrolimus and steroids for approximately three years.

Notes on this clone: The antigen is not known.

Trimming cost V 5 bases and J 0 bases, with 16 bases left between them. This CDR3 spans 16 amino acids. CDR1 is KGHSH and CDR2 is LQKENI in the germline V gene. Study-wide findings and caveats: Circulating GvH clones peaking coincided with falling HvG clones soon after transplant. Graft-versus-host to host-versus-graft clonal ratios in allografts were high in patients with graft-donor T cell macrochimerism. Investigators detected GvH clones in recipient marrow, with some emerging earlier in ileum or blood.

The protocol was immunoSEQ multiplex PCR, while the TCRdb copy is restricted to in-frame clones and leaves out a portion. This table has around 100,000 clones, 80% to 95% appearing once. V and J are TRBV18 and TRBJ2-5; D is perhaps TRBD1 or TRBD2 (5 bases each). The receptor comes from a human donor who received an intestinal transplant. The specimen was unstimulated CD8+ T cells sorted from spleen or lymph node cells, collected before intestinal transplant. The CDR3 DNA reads TGTGCCAGCTCAGCTGGGGCGTCGGGGTACCAAGAGACCCAGTACTTC. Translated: CASSAGASGYQETQYF.